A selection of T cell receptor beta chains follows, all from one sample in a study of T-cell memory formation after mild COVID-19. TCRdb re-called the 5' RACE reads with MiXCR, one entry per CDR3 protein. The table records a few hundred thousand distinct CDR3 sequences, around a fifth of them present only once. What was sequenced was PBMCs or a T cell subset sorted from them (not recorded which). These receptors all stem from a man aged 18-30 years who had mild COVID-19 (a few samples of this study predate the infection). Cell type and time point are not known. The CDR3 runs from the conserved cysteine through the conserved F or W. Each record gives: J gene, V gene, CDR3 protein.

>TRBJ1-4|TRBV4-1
CASSQERQGRNEKLFF
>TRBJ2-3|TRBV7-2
CASSLASFQGYTQYF
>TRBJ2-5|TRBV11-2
CASSLFGYQETQYF
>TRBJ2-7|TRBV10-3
CAISAVGGGEQYF
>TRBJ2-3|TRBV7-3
CASSLNGGGVDTQYF
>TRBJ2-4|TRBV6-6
CASSYSTGGNIQYF
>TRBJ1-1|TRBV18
CASSPLESNTEAFF
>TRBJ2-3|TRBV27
CASSPPRTSGSTDTQYF
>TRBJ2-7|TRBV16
CASSQSLQAYEQYF
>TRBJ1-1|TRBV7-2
CASSLEGRGTEAFF
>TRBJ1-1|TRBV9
CASSASTGGAGEAFF
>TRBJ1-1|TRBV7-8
CASSLGQRAEAFF
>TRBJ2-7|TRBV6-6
CASSYPPGGMYEQYF
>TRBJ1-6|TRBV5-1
CASSLSPDRPNSPLDF
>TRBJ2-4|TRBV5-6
CASSFTLGDAKNIQYF
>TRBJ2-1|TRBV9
CASSAGLAGDNEQFF
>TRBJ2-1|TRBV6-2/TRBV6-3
CASSYRPSSYNEQFF
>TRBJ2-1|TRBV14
CASSQVAGGLAEQFF
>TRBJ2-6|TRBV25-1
CASSETGGSSGANVLTF
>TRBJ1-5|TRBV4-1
CASSQDHWAVGQPQHF
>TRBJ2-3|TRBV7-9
CASSSTRAGASTDTQYF
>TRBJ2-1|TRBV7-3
CASSGGGYNEQFF
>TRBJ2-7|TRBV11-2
CASSSHGVPTYEQYF
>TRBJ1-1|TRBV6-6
CASSYLLSNTEAFF
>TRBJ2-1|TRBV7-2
CASSSYVTSLVTGEQFF
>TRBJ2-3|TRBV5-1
CASSPDRGADTQYF
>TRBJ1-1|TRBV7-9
CASTVDVTEAFF
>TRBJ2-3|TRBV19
CASSARTAPDTQYF
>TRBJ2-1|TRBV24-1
CATSDTQNRGRGNEQFF
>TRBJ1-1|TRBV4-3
CASSHPDRRDTEAFF
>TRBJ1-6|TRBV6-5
CASSYGGLSSYNSPLHF
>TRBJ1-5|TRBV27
CASSLSTTGGKPQHF
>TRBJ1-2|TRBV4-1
CASSHPDRFNYGYTF
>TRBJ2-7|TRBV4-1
CASSQGQGGGIVYEQYF
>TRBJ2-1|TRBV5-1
CATQTRWDSYEQFF
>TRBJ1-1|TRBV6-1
CASSEAGTENEAFF
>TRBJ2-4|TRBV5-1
CASTPGGGSGIQYF